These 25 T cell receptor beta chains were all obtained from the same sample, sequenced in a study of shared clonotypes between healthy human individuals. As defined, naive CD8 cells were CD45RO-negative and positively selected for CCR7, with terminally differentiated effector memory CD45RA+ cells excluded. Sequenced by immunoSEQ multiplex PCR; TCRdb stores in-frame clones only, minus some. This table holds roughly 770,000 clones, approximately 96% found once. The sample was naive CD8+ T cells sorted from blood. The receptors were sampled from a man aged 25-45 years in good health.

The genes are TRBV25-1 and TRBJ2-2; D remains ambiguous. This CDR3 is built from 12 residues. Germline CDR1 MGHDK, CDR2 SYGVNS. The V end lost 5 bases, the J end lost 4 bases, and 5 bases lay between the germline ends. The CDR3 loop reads CASSSVTGELFF. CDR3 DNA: TGTGCCAGCAGTAGTGTCACCGGGGAGCTGTTTTTT.

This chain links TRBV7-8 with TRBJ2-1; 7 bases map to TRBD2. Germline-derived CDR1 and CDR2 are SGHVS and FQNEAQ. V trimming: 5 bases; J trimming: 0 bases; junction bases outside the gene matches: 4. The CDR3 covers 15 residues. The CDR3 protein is CASSMGGVSYNEQFF. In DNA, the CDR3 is TGTGCCAGCAGCATGGGAGGGGTCTCCTACAATGAGCAGTTCTTC.

CDR3: CASSALAGAYNEQFF. CDR3 DNA: TGTGCCAGCAGCGCACTAGCGGGAGCATACAATGAGCAGTTCTTC. V usage is TRBV7-2 and J usage is TRBJ2-1; TRBD2 agrees at 11 bases. The ends lost 5 bases at V and 4 bases at J; junction bases unmatched: 4. From germline, CDR1 is SGHTA and CDR2 FQGNSA. The CDR3 spans 15 residues.

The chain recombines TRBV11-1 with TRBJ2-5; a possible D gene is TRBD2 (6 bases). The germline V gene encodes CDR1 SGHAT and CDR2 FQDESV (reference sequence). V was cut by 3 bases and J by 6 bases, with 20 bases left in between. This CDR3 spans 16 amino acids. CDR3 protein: CASSFRREAVYQTQYF. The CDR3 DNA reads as TGTGCCAGCAGCTTTCGAAGGGAGGCGGTTTATCAGACCCAGTACTTC.

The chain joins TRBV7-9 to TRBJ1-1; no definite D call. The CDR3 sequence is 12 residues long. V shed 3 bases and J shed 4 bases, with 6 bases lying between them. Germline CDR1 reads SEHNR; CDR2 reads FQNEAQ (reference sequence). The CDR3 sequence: CASSLKGTEAFF. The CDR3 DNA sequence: TGTGCCAGCAGCTTGAAGGGCACTGAAGCTTTCTTT.

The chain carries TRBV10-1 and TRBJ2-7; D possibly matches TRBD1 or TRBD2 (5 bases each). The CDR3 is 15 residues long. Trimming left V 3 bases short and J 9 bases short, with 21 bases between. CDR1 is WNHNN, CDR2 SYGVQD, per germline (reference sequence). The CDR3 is CASSEGTLDLRGQYF. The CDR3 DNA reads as TGCGCCAGCAGTGAAGGGACGTTGGACTTACGAGGGCAGTACTTC.

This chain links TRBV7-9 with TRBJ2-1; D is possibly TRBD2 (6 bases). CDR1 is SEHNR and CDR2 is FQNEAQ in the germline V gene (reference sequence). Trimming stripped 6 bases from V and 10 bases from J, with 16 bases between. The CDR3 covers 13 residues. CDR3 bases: TGTGCCAGCAGTCCCCCCGCCGCGGGAGAGCAGTTCTTC. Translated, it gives CASSPPAAGEQFF.

In DNA form, the CDR3 reads TGTGCCAGTAGTAGCGAGACCGGATACGAGCAGTACTTC. The encoded protein is CASSSETGYEQYF. This rearrangement joins TRBV19 to TRBJ2-7, with unresolved D. The germline gives CDR1 LNHDA, CDR2 SQIVND (reference sequence). The CDR3 consists of 13 residues. Trimming took off 4 bases at V and 4 bases at J, with 11 bases between the two ends.

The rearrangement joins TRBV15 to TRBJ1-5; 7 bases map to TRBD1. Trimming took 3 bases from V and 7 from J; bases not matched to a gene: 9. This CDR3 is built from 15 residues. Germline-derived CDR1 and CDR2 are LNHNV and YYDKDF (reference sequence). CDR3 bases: TGTGCCACCAGCAGGCGTACAGGGGTCGTACAGCCCCAGCATTTT. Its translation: CATSRRTGVVQPQHF.

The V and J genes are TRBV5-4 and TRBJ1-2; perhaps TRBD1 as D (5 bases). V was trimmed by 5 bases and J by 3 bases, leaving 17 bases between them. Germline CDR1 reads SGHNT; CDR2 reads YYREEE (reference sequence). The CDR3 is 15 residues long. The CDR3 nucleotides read TGTGCCAGCAGTTATACGGGGCGTGTCGACTATGGCTACACCTTC. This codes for CASSYTGRVDYGYTF.

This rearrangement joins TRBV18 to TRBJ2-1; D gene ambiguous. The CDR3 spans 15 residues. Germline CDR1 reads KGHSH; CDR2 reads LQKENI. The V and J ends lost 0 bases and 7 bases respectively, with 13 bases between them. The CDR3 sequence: CASSPPRVVPNEQFF. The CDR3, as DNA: TGTGCCAGCTCACCACCGCGAGTGGTCCCAAATGAGCAGTTCTTC.

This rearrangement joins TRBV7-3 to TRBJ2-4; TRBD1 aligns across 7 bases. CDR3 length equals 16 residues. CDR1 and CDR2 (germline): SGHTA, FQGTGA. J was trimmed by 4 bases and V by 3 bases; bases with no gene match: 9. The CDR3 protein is CASSFLRRDRKNIQYF. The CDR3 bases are TGTGCCAGCAGCTTTTTGCGCCGGGACAGAAAAAACATTCAGTACTTC.

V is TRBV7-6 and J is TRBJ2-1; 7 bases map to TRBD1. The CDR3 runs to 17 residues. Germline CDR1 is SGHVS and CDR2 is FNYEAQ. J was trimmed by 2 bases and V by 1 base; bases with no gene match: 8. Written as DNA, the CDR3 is TGTGCCAGCAGCTTAGAGGCTGAGGGGGCAACCTACAATGAGCAGTTCTTC. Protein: CASSLEAEGATYNEQFF.

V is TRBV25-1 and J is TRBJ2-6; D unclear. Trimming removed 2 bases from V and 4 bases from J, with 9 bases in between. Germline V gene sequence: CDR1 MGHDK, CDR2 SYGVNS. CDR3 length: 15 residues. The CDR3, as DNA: TGTGCCAGCAGTGAACCGGTGGAAGGGGCCAACGTCCTGACTTTC. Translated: CASSEPVEGANVLTF. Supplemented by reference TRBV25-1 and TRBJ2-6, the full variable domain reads EADIYQTPRYLVIGTGKKITLECSQTMGHDKMYWYQQDPGMELHLIHYSYGVNSTEKGDLSSESTVSRIRTEHFPLTLESARPSHTSQYLCASSEPVEGANVLTFGAGSRLTVL.

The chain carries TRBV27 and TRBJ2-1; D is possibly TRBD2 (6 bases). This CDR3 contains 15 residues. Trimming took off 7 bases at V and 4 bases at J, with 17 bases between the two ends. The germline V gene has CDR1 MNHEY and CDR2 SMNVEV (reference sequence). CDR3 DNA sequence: TGTGCCAGCACCTCTCTGGGGAGGCTTTACAATGAGCAGTTCTTC. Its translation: CASTSLGRLYNEQFF.

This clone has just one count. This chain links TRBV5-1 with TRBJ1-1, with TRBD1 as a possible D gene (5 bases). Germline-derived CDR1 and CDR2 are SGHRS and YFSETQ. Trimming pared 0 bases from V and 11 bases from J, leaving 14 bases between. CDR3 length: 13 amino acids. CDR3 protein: CASSLDRRNLAFF. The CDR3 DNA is TGCGCCAGCAGCTTGGACAGGCGGAATTTGGCTTTCTTT.

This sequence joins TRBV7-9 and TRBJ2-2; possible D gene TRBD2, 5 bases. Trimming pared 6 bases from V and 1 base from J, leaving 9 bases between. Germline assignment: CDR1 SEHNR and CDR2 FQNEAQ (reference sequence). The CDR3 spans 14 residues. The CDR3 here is CASRSRGNTGELFF. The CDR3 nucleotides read TGTGCCAGCAGGTCTCGGGGGAACACCGGGGAGCTGTTTTTT. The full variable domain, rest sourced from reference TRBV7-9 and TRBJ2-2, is DTGVSQNPRHKITKRGQNVTFRCDPISEHNRLYWYRQTLGQGPEFLTYFQNEAQLEKSRLLSDRFSAERPKGSFSTLEIQRTEQGDSAMYLCASRSRGNTGELFFGEGSRLTVL.

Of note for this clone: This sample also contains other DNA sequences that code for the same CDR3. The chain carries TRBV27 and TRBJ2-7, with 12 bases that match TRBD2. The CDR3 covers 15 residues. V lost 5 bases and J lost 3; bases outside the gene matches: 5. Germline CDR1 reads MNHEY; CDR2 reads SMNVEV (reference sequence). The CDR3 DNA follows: TGTGCCAGCAGTGGGCGGACTAGCGGGATCTACGAGCAGTACTTC. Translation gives CASSGRTSGIYEQYF.

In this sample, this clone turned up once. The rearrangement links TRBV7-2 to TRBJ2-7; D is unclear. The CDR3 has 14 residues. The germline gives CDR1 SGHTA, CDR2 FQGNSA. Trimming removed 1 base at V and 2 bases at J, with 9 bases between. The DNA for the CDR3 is TGTGCCAGCAGCTTAGGGCAATCCACCTACGAGCAGTACTTC. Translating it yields CASSLGQSTYEQYF.

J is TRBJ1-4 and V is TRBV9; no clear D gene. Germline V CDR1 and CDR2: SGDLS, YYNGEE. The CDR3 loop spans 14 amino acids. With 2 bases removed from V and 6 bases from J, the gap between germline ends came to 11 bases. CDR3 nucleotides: TGTGCCAGCAGCGTCGGGAGGGCCGATGAAAAACTGTTTTTT. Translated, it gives CASSVGRADEKLFF.

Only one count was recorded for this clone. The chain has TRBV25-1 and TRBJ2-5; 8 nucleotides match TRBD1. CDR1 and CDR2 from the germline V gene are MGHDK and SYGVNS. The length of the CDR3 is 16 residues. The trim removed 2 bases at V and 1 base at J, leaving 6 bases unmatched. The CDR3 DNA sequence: TGTGCCAGCAGTGAAGAGCTCGACAGGGGCCAAGAGACCCAGTACTTC. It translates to CASSEELDRGQETQYF.

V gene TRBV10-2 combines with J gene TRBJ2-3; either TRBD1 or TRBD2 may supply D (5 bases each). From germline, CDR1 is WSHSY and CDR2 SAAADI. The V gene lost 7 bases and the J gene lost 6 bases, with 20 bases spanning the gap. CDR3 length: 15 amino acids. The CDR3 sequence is CASIRDHSPPDTQYF. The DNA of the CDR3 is TGCGCCAGCATCCGGGACCACTCTCCCCCGGATACGCAGTATTTT.

CDR3 region: CASSGLPKYF. CDR3 nucleotides: TGTGCCAGCAGTGGACTCCCTAAGTATTTT. This rearrangement joins TRBV7-9 to TRBJ2-3; D is possibly TRBD2 (5 bases). This CDR3 has 10 residues. Trimming left V 6 bases short and J 13 bases short, with 11 bases between. From germline, CDR1 is SEHNR and CDR2 FQNEAQ (reference sequence). Combining the CDR3 with reference TRBV7-9 and TRBJ2-3 gives the whole variable domain DTGVSQNPRHKITKRGQNVTFRCDPISEHNRLYWYRQTLGQGPEFLTYFQNEAQLEKSRLLSDRFSAERPKGSFSTLEIQRTEQGDSAMYLCASSGLPKYFGPGTRLTVL.

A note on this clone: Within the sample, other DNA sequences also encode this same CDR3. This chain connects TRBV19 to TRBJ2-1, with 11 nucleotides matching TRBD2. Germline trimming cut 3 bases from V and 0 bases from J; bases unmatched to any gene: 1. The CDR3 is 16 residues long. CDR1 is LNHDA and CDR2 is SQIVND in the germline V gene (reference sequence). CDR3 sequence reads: CASSITSGSSYNEQFF. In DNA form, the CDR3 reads TGTGCCAGTAGTATCACTAGCGGGAGCTCCTACAATGAGCAGTTCTTC. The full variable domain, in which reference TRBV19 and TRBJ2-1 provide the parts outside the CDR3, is DGGITQSPKYLFRKEGQNVTLSCEQNLNHDAMYWYRQDPGQGLRLIYYSQIVNDFQKGDIAEGYSVSREKKESFPLTVTSAQKNPTAFYLCASSITSGSSYNEQFFGPGTRLTVL.

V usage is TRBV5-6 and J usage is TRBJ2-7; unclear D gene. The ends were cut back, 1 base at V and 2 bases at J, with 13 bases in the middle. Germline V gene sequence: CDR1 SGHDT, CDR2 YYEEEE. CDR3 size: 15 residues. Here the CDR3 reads CASSLRHNLPYEQYF. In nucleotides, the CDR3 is TGTGCCAGCAGCTTGCGTCACAACCTTCCCTACGAGCAGTACTTC.